Listed here are 29 T cell receptor beta chains from one sample, sequenced in a study of OX40 agonist ivuxolimab in advanced cancers. This table comes from immunoSEQ multiplex PCR, and its TCRdb copy is limited to in-frame clones, with some not included. The sample includes roughly 56,000 clones, roughly 83% of them seen just once. Sequenced material: CD4+ or CD8+ T cells sorted from blood, taken in a trial of the OX40 agonist ivuxolimab. The receptors here all came from an adult with an advanced solid tumor such as melanoma, head and neck, liver or kidney cancer.

This clone was detected only once. The chain couples TRBV5-1 to TRBJ1-6; the D is unclear. The CDR3 spans 16 residues. Germline values: CDR1 SGHRS, CDR2 YFSETQ. V was cut by 3 bases and J by 5 bases, with 15 bases left in between. CDR3 nucleotide sequence: TGCGCCAGCAGCTGGGGTATGGCAGCCAATAATTCACCCCTCCACTTT. Its translation: CASSWGMAANNSPLHF.

J is TRBJ2-3 and V is TRBV9; D uncertain. The germline gives CDR1 SGDLS, CDR2 YYNGEE. The V and J ends lost 4 bases and 4 bases respectively, with 13 bases between them. The CDR3 covers 14 residues. The chain's CDR3 is CASSSPASPDTQYF. CDR3 DNA sequence: TGTGCCAGCAGCAGCCCGGCCTCCCCAGATACGCAGTATTTT.

CDR3: CAGGTGGISGNTIYF. The CDR3 coding sequence is TGTGCCGGCGGGACAGGGGGCATATCTGGAAACACCATATATTTT. This chain connects TRBV5-4 to TRBJ1-3, with 12 bases aligning to TRBD1. J lost 1 base, V lost 10 bases, and 6 bases had no gene match. CDR3 length: 15 amino acids. Germline V CDR1 and CDR2: SGHNT, YYREEE (reference sequence).

This clone has a single count. The CDR3 end shows no conserved phenylalanine or tryptophan, and so a read error is likely. The DNA is omitted, as the CDR3 cannot be located on it reliably, and the CDR3 follows TCRdb's listing. The chain couples TRBV2 to TRBJ2-7; TRBD2 was called by the table and not checked on the DNA. 14 amino acids form the CDR3, both terminal residues included. CDR1 is SNHLY and CDR2 is FYNNEI in the germline V gene. The CDR3 protein is CASRDLAGGPRILP.

Comment on this clone: A much larger clone lies one base from this, so it may be a read error. This sequence joins TRBV7-2 and TRBJ2-7; D gene unclear. The CDR3 contains 12 residues. Per the germline V gene, CDR1 is SGHTA and CDR2 is FQGNSA. Trimming shortened V by 2 bases and J by 0 bases, and 2 bases separated the two germline ends. The CDR3 coding sequence is TGTGCCAGCAGCTTAAGCTCCTACGAGCAGTACTTC. This codes for CASSLSSYEQYF. Looking up the rest from reference TRBV7-2 and TRBJ2-7 gives the full variable domain: GAGVSQSPSNKVTEKGKDVELRCDPISGHTALYWYRQSLGQGLEFLIYFQGNSAPDKSGLPSDRFSAERTGGSVSTLTIQRTQQEDSAVYLCASSLSSYEQYFGPGTRLTVT.

This chain joins TRBV11-3 and TRBJ2-3; 7 bases fit TRBD2. The CDR3 length is 15 residues. J was trimmed by 4 bases and V by 2 bases; bases with no gene match: 6. Germline lookup yields CDR1 SGHNT and CDR2 YENEEA. The CDR3 DNA reads TGTGCCAGCAGCTTAACTAGCGAGAGAGCAGATACGCAGTATTTT. Translated: CASSLTSERADTQYF.

V is TRBV11-2 and J is TRBJ1-4, with a tentative D call TRBD1 (5 bases). Per germline, CDR1 SGHAT and CDR2 FQNNGV. Trimming left V 2 bases short and J 6 bases short, with 16 bases between. CDR3 length: 16 amino acids. As DNA, the CDR3 is TGTGCCAGCAGCTTATCGTCCGGGACGGGATATGAAAAACTGTTTTTT. Residues: CASSLSSGTGYEKLFF.

This chain links TRBV19 with TRBJ2-3; D is uncertain. The V gene lost 5 bases and the J gene lost 1 base, with 10 bases spanning the gap. The CDR3 is 14 residues long. In germline, CDR1 is LNHDA, CDR2 SQIVND (reference sequence). CDR3 DNA sequence: TGTGCCAGTAGTTCTGCTTGGGGCACAGATACGCAGTATTTT. This translates into CASSSAWGTDTQYF.

The chain links TRBV18 to TRBJ1-2, with 8 bases fitting TRBD1. Germline-derived CDR1 and CDR2 are KGHSH and LQKENI. The CDR3 length is 14 residues. Losses at the gene ends were 6 bases for V and 8 bases for J; bases not matched to a gene: 11. CDR3 sequence reads: CASSPSTGVIGYTF. The CDR3 region has the DNA TGTGCCAGCTCGCCGTCGACAGGGGTGATAGGCTACACCTTC. Using reference TRBV18 and TRBJ1-2 for the parts outside the CDR3, the full variable domain is NAGVMQNPRHLVRRRGQEARLRCSPMKGHSHVYWYRQLPEEGLKFMVYLQKENIIDESGMPKERFSAEFPKEGPSILRIQQVVRGDSAAYFCASSPSTGVIGYTFGSGTRLTVV.

This chain links TRBV27 with TRBJ1-2, with 7 nucleotides matching TRBD1. Germline assignment: CDR1 MNHEY and CDR2 SMNVEV (reference sequence). The CDR3 has 14 residues. The V segment lost 3 bases and the J segment 3 bases; nucleotides outside the gene matches: 4. CDR3 coding DNA: TGTGCCAGCAGTTTCATTGGGACAGACTATGGCTACACCTTC. Residues: CASSFIGTDYGYTF.

This chain links TRBV28 with TRBJ1-1; D not resolved. The V end was cut by 1 base, the J end by 8 bases, with 14 bases between. Germline V gene data show CDR1 as MDHEN and CDR2 as SYDVKM. The CDR3 covers 14 residues. In DNA, the CDR3 is TGTGCCAGCAGTTTATATGGAAGGGCGAGGGAAGCTTTCTTT. Protein: CASSLYGRAREAFF.

The CDR3 spells CASSYWGNNQPQHF. The CDR3 nucleotides read TGTGCCAGCAGTTACTGGGGGAACAATCAGCCCCAGCATTTT. The genes are TRBV6-5 and TRBJ1-5, with a tentative D call TRBD1 (5 bases). CDR1 and CDR2 from the germline V gene are MNHEY and SVGAGI. The CDR3 is made up of 14 amino acids. With 1 base removed from V and 3 bases from J, the gap between germline ends came to 7 bases.

V is TRBV6-6 and J is TRBJ2-7; D is perhaps TRBD2 (6 bases). Germline loops: CDR1 MNHNY, CDR2 SVGAGI (reference sequence). The CDR3 runs to 15 residues. Between the trimmed V and J ends, which lost 0 bases and 1 base, there was a span of 10 bases. CDR3: CASSYSGRLSYEQYF. CDR3 nucleotides: TGTGCCAGCAGTTACTCAGGGAGGCTGTCCTACGAGCAGTACTTC.

This clone was counted a few times. The chain links TRBV6-6 to TRBJ2-5; 13 nucleotides line up with TRBD2. V trimming: 5 bases; J trimming: 1 base; junction bases outside the gene matches: 4. CDR1 and CDR2 (germline): MNHNY, SVGAGI (reference sequence). The CDR3 contains 16 residues. The CDR3, as DNA: TGTGCCAGCAGTGGAACTAGCGGGGGGGCCCAAGAGACCCAGTACTTC. Protein product: CASSGTSGGAQETQYF.

The gene calls are TRBV7-3 and TRBJ2-5; 9 bases match TRBD1. Looked up from germline, CDR1 is SGHTA and CDR2 is FQGTGA. V trimming: 3 bases; J trimming: 5 bases; junction bases outside the gene matches: 1. The CDR3 consists of 13 residues. The CDR3 coding sequence is TGTGCCAGCAGCTTCGGACAGGGGGAGACCCAGTACTTC. Amino acid sequence: CASSFGQGETQYF.

The chain links TRBV30 to TRBJ2-2; TRBD1 matches at 10 bases. V shed 5 bases, J shed 0 bases, and the junction held 0 bases outside the gene matches. The V gene's germline CDR1 is GTSNPN and CDR2 SVGIG (reference sequence). This CDR3 comprises 14 residues. The CDR3 sequence is CAWGTGANTGELFF. The CDR3 DNA sequence: TGTGCCTGGGGGACAGGGGCGAACACCGGGGAGCTGTTTTTT. Complete variable domain (other parts from reference TRBV30 and TRBJ2-2): SQTIHQWPATLVQPVGSPLSLECTVEGTSNPNLYWYRQAAGRGLQLLFYSVGIGQISSEVPQNLSASRPQDRQFILSSKKLLLSDSGFYLCAWGTGANTGELFFGEGSRLTVL.

This clone was seen just once. The chain is built from TRBV29-1 and TRBJ2-2; D is possibly TRBD2 (6 bases). The CDR3 spans 15 residues. The germline V gene has CDR1 SQVTM and CDR2 ANQGSEA. Trimming stripped 7 bases from V and 0 bases from J, with 15 bases between. CDR3 in DNA: TGCAGCGGCAGAACCGGGACTCCGAACACCGGGGAGCTGTTTTTT. This sequence encodes CSGRTGTPNTGELFF.

This chain links TRBV19 with TRBJ1-5; no firm D call. Germline CDR1 reads LNHDA; CDR2 reads SQIVND (reference sequence). Trimming shortened V by 5 bases and J by 0 bases, and 14 bases separated the two germline ends. This CDR3 contains 16 residues. The DNA for the CDR3 is TGTGCCAGTAGTTTTGGGCAGCCGGCTAGCAATCAGCCCCAGCATTTT. Its translation is CASSFGQPASNQPQHF.

The chain combines TRBV7-9 with TRBJ2-3; a weak D match, TRBD2 (5 bases). The germline gives CDR1 SEHNR, CDR2 FQNEAQ (reference sequence). V was clipped by 4 bases and J by 4 bases, with 12 bases between them. The CDR3 length is 14 residues. CDR3 sequence (DNA): TGTGCCAGCAGCTCGGGGATCGCCCCAGATACGCAGTATTTT. Its protein product is CASSSGIAPDTQYF.

V gene TRBV5-4 combines with J gene TRBJ1-4; 8 nucleotides agree with TRBD1. V was pared by 0 bases and J by 8 bases, with 3 bases of the junction left unmatched. Germline CDR1 reads SGHNT; CDR2 reads YYREEE (reference sequence). The CDR3 runs 14 residues. CDR3 loop: CASSLAGGREKLFF. DNA of the CDR3: TGTGCCAGCAGCTTGGCAGGGGGCCGGGAAAAACTGTTTTTT.

J is TRBJ1-6 and V is TRBV6-1, with TRBD1 matching over 7 bases. CDR1 and CDR2 (germline): MNHNS, SASEGT. The V segment lost 3 bases and the J segment 7 bases; nucleotides outside the gene matches: 3. The CDR3 runs 14 residues. CDR3 amino acids: CASSETGSNSPLHF. Here the CDR3 DNA reads TGTGCCAGCAGTGAGACAGGGTCGAATTCACCCCTCCACTTT.

The chain has TRBV7-9 and TRBJ2-4; weak D call: TRBD2 (6 bases). Germline CDR1 is SEHNR and CDR2 is FQNEAQ (reference sequence). V was clipped by 5 bases and J by 8 bases, with 19 bases between them. The CDR3 has 15 amino acids. CDR3 region: CASSGGLGVIDIQYF. The CDR3 bases are TGTGCCAGCAGCGGGGGACTGGGGGTTATCGACATTCAGTACTTC.

This chain connects TRBV5-1 to TRBJ1-2; 9 nucleotides line up with TRBD1. This CDR3 contains 14 residues. CDR1 is SGHRS, CDR2 YFSETQ, per germline. V trimming: 4 bases; J trimming: 8 bases; junction bases outside the gene matches: 9. The DNA of the CDR3 is TGCGCCAGCAGCCCGGGACAGGGTCGGGACGGCTACACCTTC. This translates into CASSPGQGRDGYTF.

This clone occurred once. For the CDR3, the DNA is TGCGCCAGCAGCTTCGATGCACGCGCGCAGTATTTT. This gives the protein CASSFDARAQYF. The chain combines TRBV5-1 with TRBJ2-3; D remains ambiguous. Per the germline V gene, CDR1 is SGHRS and CDR2 is YFSETQ. CDR3 length: 12 residues. Between the trimmed V and J ends, which lost 2 bases and 10 bases, there was a span of 11 bases.

This chain uses TRBV6-1 with TRBJ2-6; no clear D. In germline, CDR1 is MNHNS, CDR2 SASEGT. CDR3 size: 14 residues. The V gene lost 7 bases and the J gene lost 0 bases, with 7 bases spanning the gap. The CDR3 sequence is CASKSSSGANVLTF. The CDR3 nucleotides read TGTGCCAGCAAATCTAGCTCTGGGGCCAACGTCCTGACTTTC.

The chain has TRBV28 and TRBJ2-7; 7 bases align to TRBD1. The length of the CDR3 is 15 residues. Germline V gene sequence: CDR1 MDHEN, CDR2 SYDVKM. Trimming at V came to 8 bases and at J to 1 base, leaving 11 bases not matched to a gene. In DNA, the CDR3 is TGTGCCAGCGCATCCTACGCAGGGGGATCCTACGAGCAGTACTTC. Translation: CASASYAGGSYEQYF.

V and J are TRBV6-5 and TRBJ1-1; D may be TRBD1 (5 bases). The V and J ends lost 6 bases and 7 bases respectively, with 12 bases between them. Germline V CDR1 and CDR2: MNHEY, SVGAGI. The CDR3 has 12 amino acids. The CDR3 DNA reads as TGTGCCAGCAGCAACGAGGGGCTTGAAGCTTTCTTT. It codes for CASSNEGLEAFF.

The chain joins TRBV11-3 to TRBJ1-1; D gene uncertain. The CDR3 consists of 13 residues. The V end was cut by 5 bases, the J end by 1 base, with 8 bases between. Germline loops: CDR1 SGHNT, CDR2 YENEEA. The CDR3 nucleotides are TGTGCCAGCAGCCAGACGACGAACACTGAAGCTTTCTTT. Protein product: CASSQTTNTEAFF. The full variable domain, rest sourced from reference TRBV11-3 and TRBJ1-1, is EAGVVQSPRYKIIEKKQPVAFWCNPISGHNTLYWYLQNLGQGPELLIRYENEEAVDDSQLPKDRFSAERLKGVDSTLKIQPAELGDSAVYLCASSQTTNTEAFFGQGTRLTVV.

V usage is TRBV6-1 and J usage is TRBJ1-1; possible D gene TRBD1, 5 bases. Germline V gene data show CDR1 as MNHNS and CDR2 as SASEGT. V was pared by 4 bases and J by 0 bases, with 24 bases between. The CDR3 has 19 residues. The CDR3 loop is CASSGARGNPATLNTEAFF. The CDR3 DNA sequence: TGTGCCAGCAGTGGGGCCCGGGGCAATCCCGCTACCCTGAACACTGAAGCTTTCTTT.